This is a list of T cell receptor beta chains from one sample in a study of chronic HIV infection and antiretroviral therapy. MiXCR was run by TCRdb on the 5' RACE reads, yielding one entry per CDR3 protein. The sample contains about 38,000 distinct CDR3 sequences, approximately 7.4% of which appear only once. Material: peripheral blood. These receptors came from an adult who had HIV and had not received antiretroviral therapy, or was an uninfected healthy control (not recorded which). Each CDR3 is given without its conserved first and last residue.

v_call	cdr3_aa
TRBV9	ASSLLAGANGELF
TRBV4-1	ASSKLLRDRDGNTIY
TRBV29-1	SVEAVRNTEAF
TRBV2	ASRQGLAFPPTQY
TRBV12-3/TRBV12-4	ASIGLEGYGYT
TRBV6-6	ASSPMTEAF
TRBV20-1	SAKRLAGESYEQY
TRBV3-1	ASSQTGVSTDTQY
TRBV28	ASSSPSEADIQY
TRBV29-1	SVEPEGLTYNEQF
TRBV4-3	ASSPQGSTNEKLF
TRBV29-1	SVEDRTSGNFYNEQF
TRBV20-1	SPKQANEQY
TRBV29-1	SVAPGGVRSYEQY
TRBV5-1	ASSPPLGGNEQF
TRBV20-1	SAHGGASRDTEAF
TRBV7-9	ASSSLGGTEKLF
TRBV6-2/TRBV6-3	ASSETDNQPQH
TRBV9	ASSVEKGLGVSETQY
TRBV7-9	ASSLPLGRQETQY
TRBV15	ATSRGWGYNEQF
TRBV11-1	ASSVGGAAYQETQY
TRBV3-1	ASSQGVNQPQH
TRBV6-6	ASSRRNEQF
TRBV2	ASSEAAAGRNEAF
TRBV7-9	ASSPEGAYEQY
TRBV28	ASSHRGVRTEAF
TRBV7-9	ASSLVRTEAF
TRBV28	ASSLGQKVQPQH
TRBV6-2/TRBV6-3	ASSYTGSYNEQF
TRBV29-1	SVSREGEVF
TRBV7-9	ASSFRDRGIHEQY
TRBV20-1	SATDWTGAVAEAF
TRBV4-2	ASSQERGGSDTQY
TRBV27	ASKKVRTGGAGYGYT
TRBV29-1	SVGRGDRRTEAF
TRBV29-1	SVLGQQNTEAF
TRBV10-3	AISDGRDREKLF
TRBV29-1	SVVSGRTAYNEQF
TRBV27	ASSFRGGTEAF
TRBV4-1	ASSQDGWDDYGYT
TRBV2	ASSITGSVTEAF
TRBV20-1	SARGTSGNRGGFTDTQY